This entry features one T cell receptor (beta chain) sequence. In the PCR, 60 Vbeta and 13 Jbeta primers were used. Profiling relied on immunoSEQ multiplex PCR, and the TCRdb table lists in-frame clones only, not all of them. The sample includes 150,000 or so clones, 65% to 70% of them seen just once. Germline values: CDR1 KGHSH, CDR2 LQKENI. V lost 2 bases, J lost 4 bases, and 8 bases stayed unmatched. The CDR3 is 16 amino acids. The sample is drawn from a study of cytomegalovirus exposure and HLA in healthy donors. Sequenced input: PBMCs. The chain has TRBV18 and TRBJ2-3, with 8 bases aligning to TRBD2. The receptor's source is a man aged 25 to 40 in good health and CMV-seropositive. The chain's CDR3 is CASSPLTGGPPDTQYF. The CDR3 DNA reads TGTGCCAGCTCACCATTAACGGGAGGGCCCCCAGATACGCAGTATTTT. The full variable domain, rest sourced from reference TRBV18 and TRBJ2-3, is NAGVMQNPRHLVRRRGQEARLRCSPMKGHSHVYWYRQLPEEGLKFMVYLQKENIIDESGMPKERFSAEFPKEGPSILRIQQVVRGDSAAYFCASSPLTGGPPDTQYFGPGTRLTVL.